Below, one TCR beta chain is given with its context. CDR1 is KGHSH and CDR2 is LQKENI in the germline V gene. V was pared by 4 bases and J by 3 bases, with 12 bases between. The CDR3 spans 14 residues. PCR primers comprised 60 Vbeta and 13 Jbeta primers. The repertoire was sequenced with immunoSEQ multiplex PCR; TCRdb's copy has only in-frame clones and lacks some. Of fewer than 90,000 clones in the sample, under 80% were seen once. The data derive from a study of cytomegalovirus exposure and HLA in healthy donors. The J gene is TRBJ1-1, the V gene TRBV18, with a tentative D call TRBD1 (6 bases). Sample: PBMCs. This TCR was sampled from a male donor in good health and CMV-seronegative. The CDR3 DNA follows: TGTGCCAGCTCACTGTCGCAGGGGTACACTGAAGCTTTCTTT. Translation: CASSLSQGYTEAFF.